This entry lists 5 T cell receptor beta chains sequenced from one sample in a study of cytomegalovirus exposure and HLA in healthy donors. Vbeta (60) and Jbeta (13) primers were used in the PCR. Measured with immunoSEQ multiplex PCR; TCRdb has only the in-frame clones, and not every one. The sample records about 86,000 clones, 70% to 80% being singletons. The sequenced sample was PBMCs. The receptors stem from a middle-aged woman in good health and CMV-seropositive.

This clone was seen just once. The chain recombines TRBV6-5 with TRBJ1-2; tentatively, D is TRBD1 (5 bases). V was pared by 0 bases and J by 6 bases, with 11 bases between. The CDR3 loop spans 14 amino acids. Germline lookup yields CDR1 MNHEY and CDR2 SVGAGI. The CDR3 DNA follows: TGTGCCAGCAGTTACTCACGGGAGGGGAATGGCTACACCTTC. Its protein product is CASSYSREGNGYTF.

The genes are TRBV29-1 and TRBJ1-1, with 9 positions matching TRBD1. CDR3 length equals 16 residues. J lost 5 bases, V lost 3 bases, and 13 bases had no gene match. Per germline, CDR1 SQVTM and CDR2 ANQGSEA. The CDR3: CSVERWGDRGKTEAFF. The CDR3 DNA sequence: TGCAGCGTTGAGCGATGGGGAGACAGGGGGAAAACTGAAGCTTTCTTT.

The rearrangement joins TRBV6-5 to TRBJ1-2, with 7 bases identical to TRBD1. J gave up 1 base and V 7 bases, and 9 bases lay outside the gene matches. CDR1 and CDR2 (germline): MNHEY, SVGAGI. The CDR3 has 15 amino acids. The CDR3 reads CASTYRQGGNYGYTF. CDR3 nucleotide sequence: TGTGCCAGCACCTATCGACAGGGTGGTAACTATGGCTACACCTTC.

The chain couples TRBV30 to TRBJ2-7; TRBD1 might be the D (5 bases). With 1 base removed from V and 3 bases from J, the gap between germline ends came to 25 bases. Germline V gives CDR1 GTSNPN, CDR2 SVGIG (reference sequence). The CDR3 is 18 amino acids. For the CDR3, the DNA is TGTGCCTGGAGTGATGATTGGTTAATAGGGGAAAGGGGCTACGAGCAGTACTTC. Translating it yields CAWSDDWLIGERGYEQYF.

The J gene is TRBJ2-1, the V gene TRBV7-9; D perhaps matches TRBD1 (5 bases). Looked up from germline, CDR1 is SEHNR and CDR2 is FQNEAQ (reference sequence). This CDR3 spans 15 amino acids. V dropped 1 base and J dropped 2 bases, with 9 bases sitting between them. CDR3 coding DNA: TGTGCCAGCAGCTTAGGGACACTAACCTACAATGAGCAGTTCTTC. Amino acid sequence: CASSLGTLTYNEQFF.